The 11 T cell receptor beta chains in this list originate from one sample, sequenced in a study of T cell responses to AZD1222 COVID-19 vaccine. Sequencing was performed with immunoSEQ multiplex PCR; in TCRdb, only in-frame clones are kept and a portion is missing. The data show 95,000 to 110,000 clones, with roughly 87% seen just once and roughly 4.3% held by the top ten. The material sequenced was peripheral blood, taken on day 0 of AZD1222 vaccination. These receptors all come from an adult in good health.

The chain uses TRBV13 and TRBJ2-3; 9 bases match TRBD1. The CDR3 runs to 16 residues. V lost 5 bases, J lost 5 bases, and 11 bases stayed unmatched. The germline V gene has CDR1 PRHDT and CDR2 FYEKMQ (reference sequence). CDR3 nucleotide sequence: TGTGCCAGCAGCCGCCCACGGGACAGGGCACAAGATACGCAGTATTTT. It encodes CASSRPRDRAQDTQYF.

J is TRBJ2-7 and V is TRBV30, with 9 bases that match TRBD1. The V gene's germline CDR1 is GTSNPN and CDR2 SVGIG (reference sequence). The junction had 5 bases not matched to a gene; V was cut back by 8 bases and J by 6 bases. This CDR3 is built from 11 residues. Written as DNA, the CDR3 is TGTGCCCGAGGACAGGGGTCCGAGCAGTACTTC. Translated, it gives CARGQGSEQYF.

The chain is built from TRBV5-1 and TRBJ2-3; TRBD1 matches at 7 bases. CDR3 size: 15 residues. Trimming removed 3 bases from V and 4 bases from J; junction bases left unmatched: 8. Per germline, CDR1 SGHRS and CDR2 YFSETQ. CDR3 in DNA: TGCGCCAGCAGCTCGGGACAGATTAGAGCAGATACGCAGTATTTT. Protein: CASSSGQIRADTQYF.

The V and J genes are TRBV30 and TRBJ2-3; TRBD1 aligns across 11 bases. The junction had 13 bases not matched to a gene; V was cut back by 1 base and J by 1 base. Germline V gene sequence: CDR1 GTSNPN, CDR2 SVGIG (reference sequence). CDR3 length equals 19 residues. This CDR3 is CAWSGLEDRGLFGTDTQYF. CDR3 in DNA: TGTGCCTGGAGTGGATTAGAGGACAGGGGGCTCTTCGGCACAGATACGCAGTATTTT.

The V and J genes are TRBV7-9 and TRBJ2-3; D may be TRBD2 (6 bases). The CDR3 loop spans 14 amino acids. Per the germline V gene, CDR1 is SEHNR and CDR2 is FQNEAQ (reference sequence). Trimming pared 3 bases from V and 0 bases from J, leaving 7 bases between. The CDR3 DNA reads TGTGCCAGCAGCTTGGGACTTAGCACAGATACGCAGTATTTT. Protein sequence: CASSLGLSTDTQYF.

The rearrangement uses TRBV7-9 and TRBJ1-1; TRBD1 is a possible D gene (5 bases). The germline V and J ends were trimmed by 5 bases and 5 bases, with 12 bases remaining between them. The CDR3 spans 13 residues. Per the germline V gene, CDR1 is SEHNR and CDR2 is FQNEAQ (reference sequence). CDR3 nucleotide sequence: TGTGCCAGCAGCCCTATCGGGGGGACTGAAGCTTTCTTT. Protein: CASSPIGGTEAFF.

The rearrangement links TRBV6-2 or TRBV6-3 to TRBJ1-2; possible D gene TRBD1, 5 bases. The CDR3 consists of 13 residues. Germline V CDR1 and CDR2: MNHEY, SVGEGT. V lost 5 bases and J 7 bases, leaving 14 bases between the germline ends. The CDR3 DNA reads TGTGCCAGCAGTAACGGGGCGCGGAGTGGCTACACCTTC. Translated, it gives CASSNGARSGYTF.

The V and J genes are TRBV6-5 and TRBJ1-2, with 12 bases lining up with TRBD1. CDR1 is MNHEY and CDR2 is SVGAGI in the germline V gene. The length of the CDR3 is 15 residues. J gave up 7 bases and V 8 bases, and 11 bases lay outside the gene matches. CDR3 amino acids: CASSNPGQGAFGYTF. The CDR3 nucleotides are TGTGCCAGCTCTAACCCGGGACAGGGGGCTTTTGGCTACACCTTC.

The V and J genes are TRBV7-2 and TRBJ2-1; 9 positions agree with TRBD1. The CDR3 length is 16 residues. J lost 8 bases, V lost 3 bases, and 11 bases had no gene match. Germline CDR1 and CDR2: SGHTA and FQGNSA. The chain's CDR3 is CASSFLRTGVPDEQFF. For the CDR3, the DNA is TGTGCCAGCAGCTTTCTAAGGACAGGGGTCCCTGATGAGCAGTTCTTC. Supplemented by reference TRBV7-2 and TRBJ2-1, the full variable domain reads GAGVSQSPSNKVTEKGKDVELRCDPISGHTALYWYRQSLGQGLEFLIYFQGNSAPDKSGLPSDRFSAERTGGSVSTLTIQRTQQEDSAVYLCASSFLRTGVPDEQFFGPGTRLTVL.

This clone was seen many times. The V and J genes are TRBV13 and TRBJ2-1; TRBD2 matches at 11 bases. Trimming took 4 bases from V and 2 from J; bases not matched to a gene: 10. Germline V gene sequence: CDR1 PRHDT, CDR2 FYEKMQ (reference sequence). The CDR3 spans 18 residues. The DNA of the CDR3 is TGTGCCAGCAGCTCGTTCGGTAGCGGGGGGGTACCCTACAATGAGCAGTTCTTC. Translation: CASSSFGSGGVPYNEQFF.

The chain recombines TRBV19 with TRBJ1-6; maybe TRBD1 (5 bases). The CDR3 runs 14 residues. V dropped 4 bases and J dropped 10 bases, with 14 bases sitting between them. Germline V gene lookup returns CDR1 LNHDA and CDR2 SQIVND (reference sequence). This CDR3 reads CASSKSGRGSPLHF. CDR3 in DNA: TGTGCCAGTAGTAAATCGGGAAGGGGCTCACCCCTCCACTTT.